This entry lists 23 T cell receptor beta chains sequenced from one sample in a study of shared clonotypes between healthy human individuals. The table came from immunoSEQ multiplex PCR; TCRdb's copy has only in-frame clones and leaves some out. Of some 980,000 clones in the sample, about 80% were seen once. Specimen: memory CD4+ T cells sorted from blood. As to subset: CD45RA-negative fraction. These receptors originate from a man between 18 and 29 years old in good health.

The chain couples TRBV4-2 to TRBJ1-6; no clear D. The CDR3 has 13 amino acids. Trimming removed 4 bases from V and 6 bases from J, with 7 bases in between. The germline V gene encodes CDR1 LGHNA and CDR2 YNFKEQ. The CDR3 DNA reads TGTGCCAGCAGCCCTGGACTTAATTCACCCCTCCACTTT. Amino acids: CASSPGLNSPLHF.

V is TRBV30 and J is TRBJ1-5; D uncertain. The CDR3 is 14 residues long. Trimming shortened V by 3 bases and J by 2 bases, and 11 bases separated the two germline ends. The germline V gene has CDR1 GTSNPN and CDR2 SVGIG (reference sequence). CDR3 DNA: TGTGCCTGGAGGCTCCCTGGGGGCAATCAGCCCCAGCATTTT. Its translation is CAWRLPGGNQPQHF.

This clone was found once. This chain joins TRBV30 and TRBJ1-2; TRBD1 might be the D (6 bases). The CDR3 totals 13 residues. V was shortened by 3 bases and J by 7 bases, with 15 bases between the two germline ends. Germline-derived CDR1 and CDR2 are GTSNPN and SVGIG (reference sequence). CDR3 protein: CAWRGTGRCGYTF. The CDR3 region has the DNA TGTGCCTGGAGGGGAACAGGGCGCTGTGGCTACACCTTC.

This rearrangement joins TRBV5-6 to TRBJ1-1; unclear D gene. V was shortened by 6 bases and J by 1 base, with 7 bases between the two germline ends. The CDR3 sequence is 12 residues long. Per the germline V gene, CDR1 is SGHDT and CDR2 is YYEEEE. The CDR3: CASTKWNTEAFF. DNA for the CDR3: TGTGCCAGCACCAAATGGAACACTGAAGCTTTCTTT.

This sequence joins TRBV2 and TRBJ1-1, with a weak D call TRBD1 (6 bases). The CDR3 extends over 15 amino acids. Germline values: CDR1 SNHLY, CDR2 FYNNEI. Trimming removed 6 bases at V and 0 bases at J, with 14 bases between. CDR3 nucleotides: TGTGCCAGCAGAGGACCCGGGACACTGAACACTGAAGCTTTCTTT. Translated, it gives CASRGPGTLNTEAFF.

The table lists this clone with a count of one. V usage is TRBV30 and J usage is TRBJ1-5; D not certain. Deletions cut 4 bases from V and 9 bases from J, with 19 bases between. This CDR3 contains 14 residues. The germline gives CDR1 GTSNPN, CDR2 SVGIG (reference sequence). The CDR3 DNA reads as TGTGCCTGGACCTCCCAGAACTCTTTGCGGCCCCAGCATTTT. Residues: CAWTSQNSLRPQHF.

This clone appeared a few times. V usage is TRBV6-1 and J usage is TRBJ1-5; possible D gene TRBD1, 6 bases. Germline V gene data show CDR1 as MNHNS and CDR2 as SASEGT. This CDR3 has 14 amino acids. V was shortened by 5 bases and J by 6 bases, with 14 bases between the two germline ends. The chain's CDR3 is CASSSTGKAQPQHF. CDR3 nucleotide sequence: TGTGCCAGCAGTTCAACAGGGAAGGCTCAGCCCCAGCATTTT.

The chain carries TRBV5-4 and TRBJ1-3, with a possible D match to TRBD1 (6 bases). CDR1 SGHNT and CDR2 YYREEE come from the germline V gene (reference sequence). V was trimmed by 3 bases and J by 0 bases, leaving 19 bases between them. The length of the CDR3 is 18 residues. CDR3 in DNA: TGTGCCAGCAGCTCCGAGACCGCCGGGACACTCTCTGGAAACACCATATATTTT. Its protein is CASSSETAGTLSGNTIYF.

This clone has just a few counts. V usage is TRBV11-2 and J usage is TRBJ2-1, with D tentatively TRBD1 (5 bases). The germline V gene encodes CDR1 SGHAT and CDR2 FQNNGV. The CDR3 spans 13 residues. Trimming cost V 1 base and J 4 bases, with 5 bases left between them. Here the CDR3 DNA reads TGTGCCAGCAGCTTAGGACAGTACAATGAGCAGTTCTTC. Translation gives CASSLGQYNEQFF.

The V and J genes are TRBV4-3 and TRBJ1-4; the D is unclear. V was cut by 0 bases and J by 0 bases, with 17 bases left in between. The CDR3 loop spans 19 amino acids. Germline assignment: CDR1 LGHNA and CDR2 YSLEER. The CDR3 here is CASSQDHGLADATNEKLFF. The CDR3 DNA reads TGCGCCAGCAGCCAAGATCACGGACTTGCTGACGCAACTAATGAAAAACTGTTTTTT.

V is TRBV5-4 and J is TRBJ2-1; 10 bases match TRBD2. The V gene's germline CDR1 is SGHNT and CDR2 YYREEE (reference sequence). The J segment lost 4 bases and the V segment lost 5 bases, leaving 3 bases of the junction unmatched. The CDR3 covers 14 residues. CDR3 in amino acids: CASRAGGPYNEQFF. CDR3 coding DNA: TGTGCCAGCAGAGCGGGAGGGCCGTACAATGAGCAGTTCTTC. Complete variable domain (other parts from reference TRBV5-4 and TRBJ2-1): ETGVTQSPTHLIKTRGQQVTLRCSSQSGHNTVSWYQQALGQGPQFIFQYYREEENGRGNFPPRFSGLQFPNYSSELNVNALELDDSALYLCASRAGGPYNEQFFGPGTRLTVL.

The chain is built from TRBV6-1 and TRBJ1-4, with D hard to call. Per germline, CDR1 MNHNS and CDR2 SASEGT. The CDR3 runs 10 residues. V was shortened by 6 bases and J by 6 bases, with 2 bases between the two germline ends. CDR3 in amino acids: CASSYEKLFF. DNA of the CDR3: TGTGCCAGCAGCTATGAAAAACTGTTTTTT.

V is TRBV9 and J is TRBJ2-3; TRBD1 might be the D (5 bases). The CDR3 runs 15 residues. Germline CDR1 is SGDLS and CDR2 is YYNGEE. Trimming took 4 bases from V and 0 from J, leaving 12 bases between them. CDR3: CASSKGPSSTDTQYF. CDR3 in DNA: TGTGCCAGCAGCAAGGGGCCTTCTAGCACAGATACGCAGTATTTT.

This clone was found a few times. The rearrangement uses TRBV6-1 and TRBJ1-1; tentative D call: TRBD1 (6 bases). Trimming took 6 bases from V and 0 from J, leaving 14 bases between them. Germline assignment: CDR1 MNHNS and CDR2 SASEGT. The CDR3 is made up of 15 amino acids. The CDR3 DNA is TGTGCCAGCAGCTCGGGGGGGCGGGTGAACACTGAAGCTTTCTTT. This translates into CASSSGGRVNTEAFF.

The chain links TRBV13 to TRBJ1-1, with 8 bases matching TRBD1. The junction had 5 bases not matched to a gene; V was cut back by 8 bases and J by 0 bases. The CDR3 consists of 14 residues. Germline lookup yields CDR1 PRHDT and CDR2 FYEKMQ (reference sequence). The CDR3 DNA reads as TGTGCCAGCGCTAAGGGACAGGTGAACACTGAAGCTTTCTTT. Translated: CASAKGQVNTEAFF. Based on the CDR3 plus reference TRBV13 and TRBJ1-1, the full variable domain is AAGVIQSPRHLIKEKRETATLKCYPIPRHDTVYWYQQGPGQDPQFLISFYEKMQSDKGSIPDRFSAQQFSDYHSELNMSSLELGDSALYFCASAKGQVNTEAFFGQGTRLTVV.

A single count supports this clone. This chain connects TRBV12-5 to TRBJ2-3, with TRBD2 identical over 9 bases. The trim removed 0 bases at V and 2 bases at J, leaving 6 bases unmatched. The germline CDR1 and CDR2 sequences are LGHNT and FRNRAP. There are 17 residues in the CDR3. The CDR3 DNA reads TGTGCTAGTGGTTTGGTACTAGCGGGTAACCCCACAGATACGCAGTATTTT. Protein sequence: CASGLVLAGNPTDTQYF.

This chain connects TRBV7-2 to TRBJ2-5; D remains ambiguous. The CDR3 sequence is 13 residues long. With 1 base removed from V and 11 bases from J, the gap between germline ends came to 14 bases. Germline CDR1 and CDR2: SGHTA and FQGNSA. The CDR3 is CASSLGAAGPQYF. CDR3 in DNA: TGTGCCAGCAGCTTAGGGGCGGCCGGGCCTCAGTACTTC.

The rearrangement joins TRBV19 to TRBJ1-5, with TRBD1 identical over 8 bases. J was trimmed by 0 bases and V by 6 bases; bases with no gene match: 10. The CDR3 sequence is 17 residues long. Looked up from germline, CDR1 is LNHDA and CDR2 is SQIVND (reference sequence). CDR3 amino acids: CASRPDRGPYSNQPQHF. The CDR3 nucleotides read TGTGCCAGTAGGCCTGACAGGGGCCCTTATAGCAATCAGCCCCAGCATTTT.

This clone was recorded only once. V usage is TRBV2 and J usage is TRBJ1-4; 9 nucleotides agree with TRBD1. CDR1 SNHLY and CDR2 FYNNEI come from the germline V gene. Trimming cost V 6 bases and J 7 bases; bases outside gene matches: 6. The CDR3 spans 14 residues. The CDR3 DNA sequence: TGTGCCAGCAGGGCCGGGACAGGGCGTGAAAAACTGTTTTTT. Its protein is CASRAGTGREKLFF.

This chain connects TRBV7-8 to TRBJ2-6; possible D gene TRBD2, 5 bases. The ends were cut back, 6 bases at V and 0 bases at J, with 12 bases in the middle. CDR1 and CDR2 (germline): SGHVS, FQNEAQ. This CDR3 comprises 16 residues. The chain's CDR3 is CASSRSEGSGANVLTF. The DNA for the CDR3 is TGTGCCAGCAGTCGAAGCGAGGGCTCTGGGGCCAACGTCCTGACTTTC.

The chain joins TRBV7-2 to TRBJ1-1; 8 bases are shared with TRBD1. Germline CDR1 is SGHTA and CDR2 is FQGNSA. The CDR3 contains 13 residues. V was clipped by 4 bases and J by 8 bases; unmatched bases: 6. CDR3 residues: CASSSGQGREAFF. The CDR3 DNA sequence: TGTGCCAGCAGCTCCGGACAGGGACGCGAAGCTTTCTTT.

V and J are TRBV5-1 and TRBJ2-1; D may be TRBD2 (6 bases). The CDR3 loop spans 16 amino acids. CDR1 and CDR2 (germline): SGHRS, YFSETQ. Deletions cut 4 bases from V and 0 bases from J, with 14 bases between. CDR3 protein: CASSHSGSGSYNEQFF. CDR3 sequence (DNA): TGCGCCAGCAGCCACAGCGGTAGCGGCTCCTACAATGAGCAGTTCTTC.

This clone was found a few times. The V and J genes are TRBV28 and TRBJ1-5; D gene ambiguous. Trimming stripped 6 bases from V and 6 bases from J, with 9 bases between. CDR1 and CDR2 from the germline V gene are MDHEN and SYDVKM. This CDR3 region has 12 residues. Here the CDR3 DNA reads TGTGCCAGCAGACAGTTAGGTCAGCCCCAGCATTTT. Its protein is CASRQLGQPQHF.